The rows below give T cell receptor beta chains drawn from one sample of a study of cytomegalovirus exposure and HLA in healthy donors. The table came from immunoSEQ multiplex PCR; TCRdb's copy has only in-frame clones and leaves some out. Here the sample spans over 200,000 clones, 80% to 90% being singletons. Input material: PBMCs. Receptors were obtained from a woman aged 18-29 years in good health and CMV-seronegative. Each CDR3 is given with its conserved first and last residue. Each record gives: D gene, J gene, V gene, clone size, CDR3 protein, CDR3 DNA. D genes are given only for firm matches. Some rows have no size entry. The others give once, few or many, or a class for an expanded clone.

>.|TRBJ2-6|TRBV7-9|.
CASSWRQNSGANVLTF
TGTGCCAGCAGCTGGCGACAGAACTCTGGGGCCAACGTCCTGACTTTC
>.|TRBJ2-7|TRBV28|.
CASSPGGGATLYGQYF
TGTGCCAGCAGTCCAGGTGGGGGGGCGACCCTATACGGGCAGTACTTC
>.|TRBJ2-7|TRBV28|few
CASSLSTYEQYF
TGTGCCAGCAGTTTATCCACCTACGAGCAGTACTTC
>.|TRBJ2-7|TRBV19|.
CASSIYRGNNRARISYEQYF
TGTGCCAGTAGTATTTATCGAGGAAACAACAGGGCGAGGATATCCTACGAGCAGTACTTC
>TRBD2|TRBJ2-1|TRBV11-2|.
CASSWWDYSYNEQFF
TGTGCCAGCAGCTGGTGGGACTATTCCTACAATGAGCAGTTCTTC
>TRBD2|TRBJ2-1|TRBV7-6|.
CASSLTSVIQREGTGNEQFF
TGTGCCAGCAGCTTAACCTCGGTCATCCAGCGGGAGGGAACGGGTAATGAGCAGTTCTTC
>.|TRBJ1-5|TRBV4-3|.
CASSQDRRGAQPQHF
TGCGCCAGCAGCCAAGATCGGAGGGGAGCTCAGCCCCAGCATTTT
>TRBD1|TRBJ1-2|TRBV18|few
CASSPGDRGRYTF
TGTGCCAGCTCACCTGGCGACAGGGGTCGCTACACCTTC
>.|TRBJ2-7|TRBV27|.
CASRSLKAASYEQYF
TGTGCCAGCAGATCCCTAAAAGCGGCCTCCTACGAGCAGTACTTC
>.|TRBJ2-1|TRBV5-1|.
CASSLDEGGPYNEQFF
TGCGCCAGCAGCTTGGACGAGGGCGGACCCTACAATGAGCAGTTCTTC
>TRBD1|TRBJ2-5|TRBV4-3|few
CASSQGTGYETQYF
TGCGCCAGCAGCCAAGGGACAGGGTATGAGACCCAGTACTTC
>TRBD2|TRBJ2-2|TRBV5-1|.
CASSLGLAASPGELFF
TGCGCCAGCAGCTTGGGACTAGCGGCCTCCCCCGGGGAGCTGTTTTTT
>TRBD1|TRBJ1-4|TRBV2|.
CASSTGFREKLFF
TGTGCCAGCTCGACAGGGTTCAGAGAAAAACTGTTTTTT
>TRBD2|TRBJ2-1|TRBV5-1|.
CASSNVTSGIHNEQFF
TGCGCCAGCAGCAACGTGACTAGCGGGATACACAATGAGCAGTTCTTC
>.|TRBJ2-1|TRBV2|.
CASSVRLANNEQFF
TGTGCCAGCAGTGTTAGGCTAGCCAACAATGAGCAGTTCTTC
>TRBD1|TRBJ2-7|TRBV27|once
CASKGQGASYEQYF
TGTGCCAGCAAGGGACAGGGGGCGTCCTACGAGCAGTACTTC
>TRBD2|TRBJ2-1|TRBV4-3|.
CASSLNTGGDYLDEQFF
TGCGCCAGCAGCCTAAACACGGGAGGCGATTATCTCGATGAGCAGTTCTTC
>TRBD1|TRBJ1-2|TRBV6-6|.
CASSYSGDSFMGYTF
TGTGCCAGCAGTTACTCGGGGGACAGCTTCATGGGCTACACCTTC
>TRBD1|TRBJ2-7|TRBV27|.
CASSLVGQGSYEQYF
TGTGCCAGCAGTTTAGTGGGACAGGGATCGTACGAGCAGTACTTC
>.|TRBJ1-1|TRBV29-1|.
CSVEGGGGTEAFF
TGCAGCGTTGAGGGGGGAGGCGGCACTGAAGCTTTCTTT
>TRBD1|TRBJ2-1|TRBV11-2|.
CASSFGVNRGNEQFF
TGTGCCAGCAGCTTCGGGGTAAACAGGGGAAATGAGCAGTTCTTC
>TRBD2|TRBJ2-2|TRBV10-1|.
CASLVGGRTLNTGELFF
TGCGCCAGCCTAGTGGGCGGGAGAACTCTGAACACCGGGGAGCTGTTTTTT
>.|TRBJ1-5|TRBV18|.
CASSLTGRNQPQHF
TGTGCCAGCTCACTGACAGGTCGCAATCAGCCCCAGCATTTT
>TRBD1|TRBJ1-5|TRBV6-1|.
CASSGNRGGQPQHF
TGTGCCAGCAGTGGAAACAGGGGTGGTCAGCCCCAGCATTTT
>TRBD2|TRBJ2-3|TRBV9|.
CASSVGGVLAGGKAQYF
TGTGCCAGCAGCGTAGGGGGGGTTCTAGCGGGAGGAAAGGCGCAGTATTTT
>.|TRBJ2-2|TRBV9|.
CASSVGSVNTGELFF
TGTGCCAGCAGCGTAGGTTCAGTGAACACCGGGGAGCTGTTTTTT
>.|TRBJ1-1|TRBV30|.
CAWTGFTEAFF
TGTGCCTGGACAGGCTTCACTGAAGCTTTCTTT
>TRBD2|TRBJ2-5|TRBV5-6|.
CASSSRASGSETQYF
TGTGCCAGCAGCTCACGGGCTAGCGGGAGTGAGACCCAGTACTTC